The entry below describes one T cell receptor beta chain. What it binds is unknown. This sample is part of a study of T cells in localized non-small cell lung cancer. Study findings and constraints: Measurement of T cell clonality placed uninvolved adjacent lung highest, above the level in tumor. The study detected a median about 57 of the top 100 tumor clones in adjacent lung. The study sequenced only one region of the tumor. As a result, intratumor heterogeneity could not be excluded and remains possible.

This table comes from immunoSEQ multiplex PCR, and its TCRdb copy is limited to in-frame clones, with some not included. The profile covers roughly 40,000 clones, with about 90% appearing a single time and less than 3% taken by the ten largest. Trimming stripped 6 bases from V and 3 bases from J, with 11 bases between. Germline assignment: CDR1 MNHNS and CDR2 SASEGT. This CDR3 is 14 amino acids long. The source of this sequence is a woman aged 35-75 years with stage I lung adenocarcinoma. The chain has TRBV6-1 and TRBJ1-4; no definite D call. The starting material was peripheral blood, obtained before any cancer treatment. CDR3 DNA: TGTGCCAGCAGACTCAGCCAATCTAATGAAAAACTGTTTTTT. Encoded protein: CASRLSQSNEKLFF.